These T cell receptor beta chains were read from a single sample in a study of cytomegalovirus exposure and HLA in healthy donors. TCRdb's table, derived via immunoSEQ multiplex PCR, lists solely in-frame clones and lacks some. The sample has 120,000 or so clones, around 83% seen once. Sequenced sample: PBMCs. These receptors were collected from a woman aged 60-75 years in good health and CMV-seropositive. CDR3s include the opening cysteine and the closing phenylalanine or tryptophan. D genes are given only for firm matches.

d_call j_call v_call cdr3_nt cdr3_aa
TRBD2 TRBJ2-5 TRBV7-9 TGTTCCAGCACGGGTCCGGGGGGGACCCAGTACTTC CSSTGPGGTQYF
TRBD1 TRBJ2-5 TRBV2 TGTGCCAGCAGCCGGGCGAGACAGGGGACCCAAGAGACCCAGTACTTC CASSRARQGTQETQYF
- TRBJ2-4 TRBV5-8 TGTGCCAGCAGCTTGGCAGGGTCAGGGAACATTCAGTACTTC CASSLAGSGNIQYF
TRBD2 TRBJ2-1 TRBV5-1 TGCGCCAGCTCGATAACCGTAGCGGGAGGGGGTTACAATGAGCAGTTCTTC CASSITVAGGGYNEQFF
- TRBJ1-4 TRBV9 TGTGCCAGCAGCGTATTTACGGGGGGCTCAAATGAAAAACTGTTTTTT CASSVFTGGSNEKLFF
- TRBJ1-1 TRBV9 TGTGCCAGCAGCGTAGTTAGGGGTGGACGAGAAGATGAAGCTTTCTTT CASSVVRGGREDEAFF
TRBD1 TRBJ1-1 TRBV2 TGTGCCAGGACGACAGGGATGAACACTGAAGCTTTCTTT CARTTGMNTEAFF
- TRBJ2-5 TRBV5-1 TGCGCCAGCAGCTTGGTTTCGGGTGGGGAGACCCAGTACTTC CASSLVSGGETQYF
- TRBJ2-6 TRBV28 TGTGCCGCGCGGCAGGGGGGCGGCTCTGGGGCCAACGTCCTGACTTTC CAARQGGGSGANVLTF
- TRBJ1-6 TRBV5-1 TGCGCCAGCAGCTTGGACAGGGCCTATAATTCACCCCTCCACTTT CASSLDRAYNSPLHF